The clone carrying this T cell receptor (beta chain) was seen at least ten times. These data originate in a study of identical twins. TCRdb recomputed calls from the 5' RACE reads with MiXCR, one row per CDR3 protein. The sample includes about 200,000 distinct CDR3 sequences, 5.5% to 7.5% of them seen just once. The CDR3 runs 14 residues. With 6 bases clipped from V and 2 bases from J, the junction kept 10 bases outside the gene matches. CDR1 is DFQATT and CDR2 is SNEGSKA in the germline V gene (reference sequence). The data were also submitted as part of a second study, on T cells expressing NK-cell markers. That report adds: Sequencing of TCR beta repertoires drew on sorted CD3+CD56+NKG2C+, CD3+CD56+NKG2C- and CD3+CD56-NKG2C+ T cells.

The sample was CD8+ T cells sorted from blood. The TCR comes from a woman aged 18-29 years in good health. The chain is built from TRBV20-1 and TRBJ2-7; 7 bases map to TRBD1. CDR3 sequence: CSAKYRDSTYEQYF. In DNA, the CDR3 is TGCAGTGCAAAGTACCGGGACAGCACCTACGAGCAGTACTTC.